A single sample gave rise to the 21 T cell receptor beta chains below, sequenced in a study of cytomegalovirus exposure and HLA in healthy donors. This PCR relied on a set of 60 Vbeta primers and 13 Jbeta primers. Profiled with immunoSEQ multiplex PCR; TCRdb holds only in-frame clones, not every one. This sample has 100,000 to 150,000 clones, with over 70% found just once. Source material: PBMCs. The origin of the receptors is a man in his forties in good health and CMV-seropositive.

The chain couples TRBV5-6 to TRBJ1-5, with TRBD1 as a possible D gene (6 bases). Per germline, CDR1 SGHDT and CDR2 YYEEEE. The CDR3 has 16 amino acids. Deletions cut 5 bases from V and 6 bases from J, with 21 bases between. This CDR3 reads CASRSLKQGWGQPQHF. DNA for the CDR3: TGTGCCAGCAGGAGCCTAAAACAGGGATGGGGTCAGCCCCAGCATTTT. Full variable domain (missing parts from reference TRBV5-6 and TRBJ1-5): DAGVTQSPTHLIKTRGQQVTLRCSPKSGHDTVSWYQQALGQGPQFIFQYYEEEERQRGNFPDRFSGHQFPNYSSELNVNALLLGDSALYLCASRSLKQGWGQPQHFGDGTRLSIL.

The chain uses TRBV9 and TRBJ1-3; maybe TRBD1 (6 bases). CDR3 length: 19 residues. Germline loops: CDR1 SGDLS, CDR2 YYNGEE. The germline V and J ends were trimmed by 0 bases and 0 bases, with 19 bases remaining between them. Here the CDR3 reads CASSVEGGVVGFSGNTIYF. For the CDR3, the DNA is TGTGCCAGCAGCGTAGAGGGGGGGGTGGTCGGCTTCTCTGGAAACACCATATATTTT.

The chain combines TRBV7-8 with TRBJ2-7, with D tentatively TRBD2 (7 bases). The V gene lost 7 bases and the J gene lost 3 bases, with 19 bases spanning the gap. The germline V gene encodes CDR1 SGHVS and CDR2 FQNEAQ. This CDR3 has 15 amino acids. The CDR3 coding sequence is TGTGCCAGCACCCCGGGGGGCAGGGGAGGCTACGAGCAGTACTTC. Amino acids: CASTPGGRGGYEQYF. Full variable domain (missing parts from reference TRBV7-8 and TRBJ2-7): GAGVSQSPRYKVAKRGQDVALRCDPISGHVSLFWYQQALGQGPEFLTYFQNEAQLDKSGLPSDRFFAERPEGSVSTLKIQRTQQEDSAVYLCASTPGGRGGYEQYFGPGTRLTVT.

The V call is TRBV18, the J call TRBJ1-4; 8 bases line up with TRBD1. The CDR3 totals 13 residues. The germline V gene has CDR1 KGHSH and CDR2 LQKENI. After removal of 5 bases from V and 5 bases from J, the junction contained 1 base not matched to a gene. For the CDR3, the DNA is TGTGCCAGCTCAGGACAGGGAAATGAAAAACTGTTTTTT. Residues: CASSGQGNEKLFF. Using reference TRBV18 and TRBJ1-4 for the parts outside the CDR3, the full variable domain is NAGVMQNPRHLVRRRGQEARLRCSPMKGHSHVYWYRQLPEEGLKFMVYLQKENIIDESGMPKERFSAEFPKEGPSILRIQQVVRGDSAAYFCASSGQGNEKLFFGSGTQLSVL.

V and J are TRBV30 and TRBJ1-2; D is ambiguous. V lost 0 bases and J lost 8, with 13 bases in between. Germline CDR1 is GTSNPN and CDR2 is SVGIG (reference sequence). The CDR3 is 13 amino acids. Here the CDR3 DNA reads TGTGCCTGGAGTGTATCAGGCTTCGAGGGCTACACCTTC. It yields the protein CAWSVSGFEGYTF. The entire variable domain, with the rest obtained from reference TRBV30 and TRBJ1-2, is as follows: SQTIHQWPATLVQPVGSPLSLECTVEGTSNPNLYWYRQAAGRGLQLLFYSVGIGQISSEVPQNLSASRPQDRQFILSSKKLLLSDSGFYLCAWSVSGFEGYTFGSGTRLTVV.

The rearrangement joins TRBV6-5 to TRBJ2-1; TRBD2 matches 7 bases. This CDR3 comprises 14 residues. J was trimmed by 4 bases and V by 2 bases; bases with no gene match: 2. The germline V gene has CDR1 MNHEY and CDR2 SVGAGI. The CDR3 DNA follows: TGTGCCAGCAGTTACGGGACTAATTACAATGAGCAGTTCTTC. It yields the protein CASSYGTNYNEQFF.

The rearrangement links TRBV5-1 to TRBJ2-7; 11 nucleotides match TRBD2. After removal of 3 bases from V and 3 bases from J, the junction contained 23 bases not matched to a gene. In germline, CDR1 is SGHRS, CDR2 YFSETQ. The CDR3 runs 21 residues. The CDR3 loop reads CASSYFLTPLALAGGYYEQYF. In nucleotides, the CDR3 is TGCGCCAGCAGCTATTTCCTAACCCCCCTCGCCCTAGCGGGAGGATACTACGAGCAGTACTTC.

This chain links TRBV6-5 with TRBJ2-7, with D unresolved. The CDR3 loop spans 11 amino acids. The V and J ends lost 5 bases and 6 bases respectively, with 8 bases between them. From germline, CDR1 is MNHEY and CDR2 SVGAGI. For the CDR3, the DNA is TGTGCCAGCAGTCTGGGCCCCGAGCAGTACTTC. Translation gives CASSLGPEQYF.

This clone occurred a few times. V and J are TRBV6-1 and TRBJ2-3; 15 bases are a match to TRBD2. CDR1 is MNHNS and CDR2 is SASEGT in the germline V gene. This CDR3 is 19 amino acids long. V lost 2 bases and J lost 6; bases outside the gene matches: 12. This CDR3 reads CASSEYFTGTSGRLDTQYF. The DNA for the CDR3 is TGTGCCAGCAGTGAATATTTCACGGGGACTAGCGGGAGGTTGGATACGCAGTATTTT.

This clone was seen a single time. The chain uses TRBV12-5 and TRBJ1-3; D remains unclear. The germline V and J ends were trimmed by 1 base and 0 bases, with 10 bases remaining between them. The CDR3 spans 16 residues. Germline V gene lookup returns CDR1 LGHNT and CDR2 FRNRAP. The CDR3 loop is CASGLGGLSSGNTIYF. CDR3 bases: TGTGCTAGTGGTTTGGGAGGACTGAGCTCTGGAAACACCATATATTTT.

CDR3 nucleotides: TGTGCCAGCAGCGCTACGGACAGATCTGGAAACACCATATATTTT. It yields the protein CASSATDRSGNTIYF. The chain joins TRBV9 to TRBJ1-3; tentatively, D is TRBD1 (6 bases). The CDR3 has 15 residues. Per germline, CDR1 SGDLS and CDR2 YYNGEE. Trimming took 3 bases from V and 1 from J, leaving 11 bases between them.

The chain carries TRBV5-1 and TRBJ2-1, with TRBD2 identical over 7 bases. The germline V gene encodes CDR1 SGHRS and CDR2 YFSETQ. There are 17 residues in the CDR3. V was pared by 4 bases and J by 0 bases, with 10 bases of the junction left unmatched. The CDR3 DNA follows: TGCGCCAGCAGCCGATCTAGCGGTTATAGCTCCTACAATGAGCAGTTCTTC. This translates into CASSRSSGYSSYNEQFF.

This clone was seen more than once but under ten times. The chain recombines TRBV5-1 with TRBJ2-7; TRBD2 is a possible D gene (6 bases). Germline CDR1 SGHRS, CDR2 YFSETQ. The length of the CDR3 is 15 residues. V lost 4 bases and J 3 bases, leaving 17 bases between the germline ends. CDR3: CASSSDSGGIYEQYF. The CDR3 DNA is TGCGCCAGCAGCAGCGACAGTGGGGGGATCTACGAGCAGTACTTC.

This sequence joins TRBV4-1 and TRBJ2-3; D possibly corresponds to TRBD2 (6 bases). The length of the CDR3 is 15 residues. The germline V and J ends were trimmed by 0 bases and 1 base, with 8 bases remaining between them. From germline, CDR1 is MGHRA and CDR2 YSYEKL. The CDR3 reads CASSQDGTRTDTQYF. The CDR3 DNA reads TGCGCCAGCAGCCAAGATGGGACTCGCACAGATACGCAGTATTTT.

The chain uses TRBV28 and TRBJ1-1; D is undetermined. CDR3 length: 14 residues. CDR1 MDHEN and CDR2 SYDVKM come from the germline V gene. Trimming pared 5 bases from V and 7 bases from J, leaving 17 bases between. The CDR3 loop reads CASSIAGGSVEAFF. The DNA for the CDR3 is TGTGCCAGCAGTATAGCAGGAGGGAGCGTTGAAGCTTTCTTT.

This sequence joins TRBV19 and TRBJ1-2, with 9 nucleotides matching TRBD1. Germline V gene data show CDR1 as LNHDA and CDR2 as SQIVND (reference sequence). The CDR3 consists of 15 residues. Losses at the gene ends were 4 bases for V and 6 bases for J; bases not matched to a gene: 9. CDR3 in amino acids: CASSKQGASENGYTF. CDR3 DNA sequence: TGTGCCAGTAGTAAACAGGGGGCCTCAGAGAATGGCTACACCTTC.

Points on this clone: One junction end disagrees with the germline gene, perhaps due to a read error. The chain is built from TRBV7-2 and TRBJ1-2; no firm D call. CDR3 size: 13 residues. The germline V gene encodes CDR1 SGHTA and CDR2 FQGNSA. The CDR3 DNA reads TGTGCCAGCAACTTAGAGGTGGGCCGTGGCTACACCTTC. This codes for CASNLEVGRGYTF. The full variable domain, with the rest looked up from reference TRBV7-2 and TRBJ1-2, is GAGVSQSPSNKVTEKGKDVELRCDPISGHTALYWYRQSLGQGLEFLIYFQGNSAPDKSGLPSDRFSAERTGGSVSTLTIQRTQQEDSAVYLCASNLEVGRGYTFGSGTRLTVV.

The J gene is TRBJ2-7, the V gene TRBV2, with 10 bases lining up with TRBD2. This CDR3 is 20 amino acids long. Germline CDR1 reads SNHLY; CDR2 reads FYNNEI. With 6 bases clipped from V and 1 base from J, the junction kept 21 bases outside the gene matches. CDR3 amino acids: CASSGIGPRGASGSSYEQYF. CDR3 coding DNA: TGTGCCAGCAGCGGCATCGGGCCCCGGGGAGCTAGCGGGAGTTCCTACGAGCAGTACTTC.

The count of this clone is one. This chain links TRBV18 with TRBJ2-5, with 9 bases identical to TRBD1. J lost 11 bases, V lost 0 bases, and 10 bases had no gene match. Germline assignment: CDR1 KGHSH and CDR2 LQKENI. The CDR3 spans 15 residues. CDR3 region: CASSPPFGTGKSQYF. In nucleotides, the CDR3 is TGTGCCAGCTCACCACCGTTCGGGACAGGGAAATCACAGTACTTC.

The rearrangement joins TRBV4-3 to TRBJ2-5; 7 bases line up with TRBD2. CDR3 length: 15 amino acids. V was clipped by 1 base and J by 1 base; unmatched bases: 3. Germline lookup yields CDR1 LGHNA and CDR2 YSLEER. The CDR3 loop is CASSQGSGAQETQYF. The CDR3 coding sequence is TGCGCCAGCAGCCAAGGCAGCGGGGCCCAAGAGACCCAGTACTTC.

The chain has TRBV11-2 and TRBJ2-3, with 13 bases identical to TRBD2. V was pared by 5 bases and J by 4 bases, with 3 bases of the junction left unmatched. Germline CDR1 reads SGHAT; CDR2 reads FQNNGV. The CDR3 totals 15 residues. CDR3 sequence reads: CASSPTSGGADTQYF. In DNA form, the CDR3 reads TGTGCCAGCAGCCCAACTAGCGGGGGGGCAGATACGCAGTATTTT.